The clone carrying this TCR beta chain was detected only once. The sample is drawn from a study of OX40 agonist ivuxolimab in advanced cancers. The method was immunoSEQ multiplex PCR; TCRdb's version includes in-frame clones alone and lacks a portion of them. The sample carries under 70,000 clones, approximately 85% recorded once. Sequences were derived from CD4+ or CD8+ T cells sorted from blood, sampled in a trial of the OX40 agonist ivuxolimab. The receptor was derived from an adult with an advanced solid tumor such as melanoma, head and neck, liver or kidney cancer.

This CDR3 reads CASSKGGAYNEQFF. The DNA of the CDR3 is TGTGCCAGCAGCAAAGGGGGAGCCTACAATGAGCAGTTCTTC. The V and J genes are TRBV28 and TRBJ2-1, with D perhaps matching TRBD1 (6 bases). Trimming shortened V by 6 bases and J by 2 bases, and 11 bases separated the two germline ends. This CDR3 is 14 amino acids long. The germline V gene has CDR1 MDHEN and CDR2 SYDVKM.